The entry below gives a single T cell receptor beta chain sequence along with its context. Its specificity is not known. This CDR3 spans 12 amino acids. Germline CDR1 reads SNHLY; CDR2 reads FYNNEI. The V end was cut by 3 bases, the J end by 6 bases, with 8 bases between. Some clones are missing from TCRdb's copy, which holds only in-frame ones; the method was immunoSEQ multiplex PCR. The table records about 72,000 clones, 85% to 90% of them present only once. This sample was taken from a study of OX40 agonist ivuxolimab in advanced cancers. Study results and caveats: The study found among the lowest clonal expansion in partial responders at 0.1-3.0 mg/kg.

The sample consisted of CD4+ or CD8+ T cells sorted from blood, taken in a trial of the OX40 agonist ivuxolimab. V is TRBV2 and J is TRBJ1-2; D might be TRBD1 (6 bases). The origin of this receptor is an adult with an advanced solid tumor such as melanoma, head and neck, liver or kidney cancer. As DNA, the CDR3 is TGTGCCAGCAGTGAGGGGGGCGATGGCTACACCTTC. Its protein product is CASSEGGDGYTF.